The rows below give T cell receptor beta chains drawn from one sample of a study of blood T cell repertoires in COVID-19. Measured with immunoSEQ multiplex PCR; TCRdb has only the in-frame clones, and not every one. The sample shows some 150,000 clones, around 84% of them seen only once. Material: PBMCs or T cells enriched from blood (not recorded which). These TCRs come from a man aged 45 to 65 who had recovered from COVID-19. Both conserved end residues are part of each CDR3. The D gene is left open where the match is weak. Clone sizes are given selectively: once, few, many, or a class where the clone is expanded.

abundance	j_gene	d_gene	v_gene	CDR3nt	CDR3aa
NA	TRBJ1-1	NA	TRBV6-1	TGTGCCAGCAGTGAAGCCCGACAGTTAATTGAAGCTTTCTTT	CASSEARQLIEAFF
NA	TRBJ1-6	TRBD1	TRBV10-3	TGTGCCGCGGGACAGGTAGATAATTCACCCCTCCACTTT	CAAGQVDNSPLHF
NA	TRBJ1-2	NA	TRBV9	TGTGCCAGCAGCGGGCCCACAGGGAACTCCTATGGCTACACCTTC	CASSGPTGNSYGYTF
NA	TRBJ2-7	NA	TRBV6-5	TGTGCCAGCCGGACAGAGCGGCAAGTCGCCGAGCAGTACTTC	CASRTERQVAEQYF
NA	TRBJ2-2	NA	TRBV5-1	TGCGCCAGCAGCTTGGCAGCGGCCGGCACCGGGGAGCTGTTTTTT	CASSLAAAGTGELFF
NA	TRBJ2-5	TRBD1	TRBV5-1	TGCGCCAGCAGCTCGACAGGGGGAATCCAAGAGACCCAGTACTTC	CASSSTGGIQETQYF
NA	TRBJ1-3	NA	TRBV24-1	TGTGCCACCCGCGCGAGCTCTGGAAACACCATATATTTT	CATRASSGNTIYF
NA	TRBJ1-3	NA	TRBV6-5	TGTGCCAGCAGTTACGAACCATCAGCGTCTGGAAACACCATATATTTT	CASSYEPSASGNTIYF
NA	TRBJ1-2	TRBD1	TRBV7-9	TGTGCCAGCAGCTTAATTGGTGTCGACAGGGACTATGGCTACACCTTC	CASSLIGVDRDYGYTF
NA	TRBJ1-2	NA	TRBV19	TGTGCCAGTAGTATTCGGTATGACAAGAACTATGGCTACACCTTC	CASSIRYDKNYGYTF
NA	TRBJ1-5	NA	TRBV15	TGTGCCACCAGCAGGGGTACCGGGGGGGATCAGCCCCAGCATTTT	CATSRGTGGDQPQHF
NA	TRBJ2-3	TRBD2	TRBV19	TGTGCCAGTAGTATGACGGGGGGGGCAGATACGCAGTATTTT	CASSMTGGADTQYF
NA	TRBJ1-2	NA	TRBV12-3/TRBV12-4	TGTGCCAGCAGTTTAGATGGTAGGGGTGGCTACACCTTC	CASSLDGRGGYTF
NA	TRBJ2-1	NA	TRBV9	TGTGCCAGCAGTTCCGGGGACTCCCTCTCAATTACTGAGCAGTTCTTC	CASSSGDSLSITEQFF
NA	TRBJ2-7	TRBD1	TRBV5-1	TGCGCCAGCAGCGTCTGGACAGGAAACATCTACGAGCAGTACTTC	CASSVWTGNIYEQYF
NA	TRBJ1-2	NA	TRBV24-1	TGTGCCACCAGTGATGGGGCAAACTATGGCTACACCTTC	CATSDGANYGYTF
NA	TRBJ2-3	NA	TRBV7-3	TGTGCCAGCAGCTTTAGCGGCACAGATACGCAGTATTTT	CASSFSGTDTQYF
many	TRBJ2-1	NA	TRBV6-4	TGTGCCAGCAGTGACTCCTCTCGTAACAGAAACGAGCAGTTCTTC	CASSDSSRNRNEQFF
NA	TRBJ1-1	NA	TRBV7-8	TGTGCCAGCAGCTTAAGTCTTCGGCAGGTCGGTACTGAAGCTTTCTTT	CASSLSLRQVGTEAFF
NA	TRBJ2-7	NA	TRBV28	TGTGCCAGCAGGCCCCAAACGGCTGGAGACTCCTACGAGCAGTACTTC	CASRPQTAGDSYEQYF
few	TRBJ1-2	NA	TRBV28	TGTGCCAGCCTGCAGGGTGACAATGCCCATGGCTACACCTTC	CASLQGDNAHGYTF
few	TRBJ2-1	TRBD1	TRBV20-1	TGCAGTGCTAGTGCCGGGACAGGGGGCAATGAGCAGTTCTTC	CSASAGTGGNEQFF
NA	TRBJ2-5	NA	TRBV3-1/TRBV3-2	TGTGCCAGCACCTCTGGACAGCAAGAGACCCAGTACTTC	CASTSGQQETQYF
once	TRBJ2-2	TRBD2	TRBV5-4	TGTGCCAGCAGCTTTTTACTAGCGGGGGTGCGCACCGGGGAGCTGTTTTTT	CASSFLLAGVRTGELFF
NA	TRBJ2-2	NA	TRBV5-1	TGCGCCAGCAGCTTGCTTAGCGCCGGGGAGCTGTTTTTT	CASSLLSAGELFF
NA	TRBJ1-2	NA	TRBV2	TGTGCCAGCAGTTCCCTAGACTACTATGGCTACACCTTC	CASSSLDYYGYTF
NA	TRBJ1-5	TRBD1	TRBV9	TGTGCCAGCAGCGCCGGGACAGGGATGCAGCCCCAGCATTTT	CASSAGTGMQPQHF
NA	TRBJ2-6	NA	TRBV28	TGTGCCAGCAGTTTAAGGGAGCCTGGGGCCAACGTCCTGACTTTC	CASSLREPGANVLTF
once	TRBJ1-2	NA	TRBV12-3/TRBV12-4	TGTGCCAGCAGTGAACAGGGTTACTATGGCTACACCTTC	CASSEQGYYGYTF
many	TRBJ2-2	TRBD2	TRBV27	TGTGCCAGCAGTTTAGAAGGCGGGACTAGCGGGGGGGCGCACACCGGGGAGCTGTTTTTT	CASSLEGGTSGGAHTGELFF
NA	TRBJ1-2	NA	TRBV12-3/TRBV12-4	TGTGCCAGCAGTTTAGCGAGCTATGGCTACACCTTC	CASSLASYGYTF
NA	TRBJ2-7	NA	TRBV2	TGTGCCAGCAGTCCAACAGGGCCCCTTTCTTACGAGCAGTACTTC	CASSPTGPLSYEQYF
NA	TRBJ2-5	TRBD2	TRBV7-9	TGTGCCAGCAGCTTAGTTCCAGCGGGGGTTTCGGGAAGAGAGACCCAGTACTTC	CASSLVPAGVSGRETQYF
once	TRBJ2-5	TRBD1	TRBV5-4	TGTGCCAGCAGCTTCCGACAGGGGGGTTCGGAGACCCAGTACTTC	CASSFRQGGSETQYF
few	TRBJ1-6	NA	TRBV4-1	TGCGCCAGCAGTCAAGAGGGGGGGCAGGGCTCACTACCCCTCCACTTT	CASSQEGGQGSLPLHF
NA	TRBJ1-1	NA	TRBV10-3	TGTGCCATCGGAAGCGCGGGATCAGTTGAAGAAGCTTTCTTT	CAIGSAGSVEEAFF
NA	TRBJ1-5	NA	TRBV18	TGTGCCAGCTCACCAAAGTCGGCGGCAGTAGGACAGCCCCAGCATTTT	CASSPKSAAVGQPQHF
few	TRBJ1-5	NA	TRBV4-1	TGCGCCAGCAGCCTACCTCCCGGGTCGGCCTCCCTAGGTCAGCCCCAGCATTTT	CASSLPPGSASLGQPQHF
NA	TRBJ1-2	TRBD1	TRBV6-5	TGTGCCAGCAGTTACTCCGACAGGGACGGAGGCTACACCTTC	CASSYSDRDGGYTF
NA	TRBJ1-1	NA	TRBV5-4	TGTGCCAGCAGCTTGGCAAGTGGGGGGACCAGTGAAGCTTTCTTT	CASSLASGGTSEAFF
NA	TRBJ2-7	NA	TRBV7-6	TGTGCCAGCAGCCCGCTTGGGCACGAGCAGTACTTC	CASSPLGHEQYF
NA	TRBJ1-1	TRBD1	TRBV3-1/TRBV3-2	TGTGCCAGCAGCCAGAGACAGGGGGCACCTGAAGCTTTCTTT	CASSQRQGAPEAFF
once	TRBJ1-6	NA	TRBV10-2	TGCGCCAGCAGTGAGGCGGGGCGGAATTCACCCCTCCACTTT	CASSEAGRNSPLHF
NA	TRBJ1-2	NA	TRBV18	TGTGCCAGCTCACAGGAGGGCGGTGGCTACACCTTC	CASSQEGGGYTF
NA	TRBJ2-1	NA	TRBV3-1/TRBV3-2	TGTGCCAGCAGCCCCCGGCTAGCGTTATACAATGAGCAGTTCTTC	CASSPRLALYNEQFF
NA	TRBJ1-1	NA	TRBV29-1	TGCAGCTCCCGAGGATCCGGGAACACTGAAGCTTTCTTT	CSSRGSGNTEAFF
few	TRBJ2-7	NA	TRBV5-6	TGTGCCAGCACCCTTAGGGGACTCTACGAGCAGTACTTC	CASTLRGLYEQYF
NA	TRBJ1-2	NA	TRBV19	TGTGCCAGTAGTGAATTACCGGACGGGGTGCGTAGGGGCTACACCTTC	CASSELPDGVRRGYTF
NA	TRBJ1-1	NA	TRBV14	TGTGCCAGCAGCCAACGGAGGCAGGGCGGGATGGGCACTGAAGCTTTCTTT	CASSQRRQGGMGTEAFF